This T cell receptor (beta chain) came from a study of blood T cell repertoires in COVID-19. As handled by the study authors: Estimation of nucleated cell counts relied on the amplification of reference gene primers. Profiling relied on immunoSEQ multiplex PCR, and the TCRdb table lists in-frame clones only, not all of them. Clone size and V and J calls were adopted from that table, with D and trimming inferred from the DNA. Altogether approximately 250,000 clones are present, less than 90% being singletons, with the ten largest covering roughly 4%. This clonotype originated in a man aged 60 to 75 with acute or convalescent COVID-19. Specimen: peripheral blood.

This CDR3 reads CAISEGSSGTGELFF. Written as DNA, the CDR3 is TGTGCCATCAGTGAAGGCAGCTCGGGAACCGGGGAGCTGTTTTTT. This sequence joins TRBV10-3 and TRBJ2-2; a possible D gene is TRBD2 (5 bases). The ends were cut back, 3 bases at V and 5 bases at J, with 13 bases in the middle. The CDR3 extends over 15 amino acids. The V gene's germline CDR1 is ENHRY and CDR2 SYGVKD.